The clone carrying this T cell receptor beta chain has a count of ten or more. Its specificity is unknown. Time point noted: sample taken at primary tumor resection. Donors were under 90 untreated early-stage non-small cell lung cancer patients. These data are taken from a study of spatial heterogeneity in lung cancer. Study-wide points: Blood contained ubiquitous expanded tumor TCRs more at resection than at follow-up.

Germline V lookup: CDR1 ENHRY, CDR2 SYGVKD. There are 15 residues in the CDR3. V shed 6 bases and J 3 bases; nucleotides not matched to a gene: 9. The library protocol tagged each TCR cDNA with a unique molecular identifier. A single record per CDR3 protein comes from TCRdb applying MiXCR to the 5' RACE reads. The sample lists about 24,000 distinct CDR3 sequences; roughly 3% were seen once. This sequence was found in a female donor with early-stage non-small cell lung cancer. The chain recombines TRBV10-3 with TRBJ2-3, with TRBD2 matching over 7 bases. The sample was PBMCs, taken at surgery. CDR3 amino acids: CAIRGRAGLTDTQYF. The CDR3 DNA reads TGTGCCATCAGGGGGAGGGCAGGGCTAACAGATACGCAGTATTTT.